This T cell receptor beta chain derives from a study of T-cell memory formation after mild COVID-19. Overall study: The TCR clusters were mostly specific to one donor.

Notes on the study in general: Among CD4+ contracting clones, most were CM and EM, and CD8+ ones EMRA. Contracting clones from day 15 to 85 showed balanced CD4/CD8; later expanders favored CD4+. SARS-CoV-2 specificity of second-wave clones peaking day 37 was unconfirmed.

MiXCR, applied by TCRdb to the 5' RACE reads, yields one record per CDR3 protein. The table records some 450,000 distinct CDR3 sequences, around 20% of them present only once. As concerns this clonotype: The antigen remains unidentified.

The germline V gene encodes CDR1 LGHDT and CDR2 YNNKEL (reference sequence). Trimming took 1 base from V and 3 from J, leaving 16 bases between them. This CDR3 spans 17 amino acids. This chain connects TRBV3-1 to TRBJ2-1; D is perhaps TRBD1 (6 bases). Sample: PBMCs or a T cell subset sorted from them (not recorded which). This TCR was recovered from an adult woman who had mild COVID-19 (a few samples of this study predate the infection). Cell type and time point are not known. The CDR3 DNA follows: TGTGCCAGCAGCCAAGCAGGGGTTCAGAGAGGCTACAATGAGCAGTTCTTC. This encodes CASSQAGVQRGYNEQFF.